This entry features one T cell receptor beta chain sequence. From germline, CDR1 is SGHTA and CDR2 FQGNSA. CDR3 length: 18 amino acids. Trimming stripped 6 bases from V and 4 bases from J, with 24 bases between. The data originate from a study of shared clonotypes between healthy human individuals. Method: immunoSEQ multiplex PCR; TCRdb's copy keeps in-frame clones and lacks some. Of about 510,000 clones listed, about 95% are singletons. Donors were healthy HIV-negative adults without recent acute infections or vaccinations. Memory CD4+ cells were the fraction left after CD45RA+ naive selection. Source material: naive CD4+ T cells sorted from blood. Specified subset: CD45RA+ positively selected. The TCR originated in a woman aged 25 to 45 in good health. This chain connects TRBV7-2 to TRBJ2-2, with D possibly TRBD2 on 6 matching bases. CDR3 sequence: CASRSSVGGTLPTGELFF. CDR3 nucleotides: TGTGCCAGCAGGTCTAGCGTTGGCGGGACCCTTCCCACCGGGGAGCTGTTTTTT.